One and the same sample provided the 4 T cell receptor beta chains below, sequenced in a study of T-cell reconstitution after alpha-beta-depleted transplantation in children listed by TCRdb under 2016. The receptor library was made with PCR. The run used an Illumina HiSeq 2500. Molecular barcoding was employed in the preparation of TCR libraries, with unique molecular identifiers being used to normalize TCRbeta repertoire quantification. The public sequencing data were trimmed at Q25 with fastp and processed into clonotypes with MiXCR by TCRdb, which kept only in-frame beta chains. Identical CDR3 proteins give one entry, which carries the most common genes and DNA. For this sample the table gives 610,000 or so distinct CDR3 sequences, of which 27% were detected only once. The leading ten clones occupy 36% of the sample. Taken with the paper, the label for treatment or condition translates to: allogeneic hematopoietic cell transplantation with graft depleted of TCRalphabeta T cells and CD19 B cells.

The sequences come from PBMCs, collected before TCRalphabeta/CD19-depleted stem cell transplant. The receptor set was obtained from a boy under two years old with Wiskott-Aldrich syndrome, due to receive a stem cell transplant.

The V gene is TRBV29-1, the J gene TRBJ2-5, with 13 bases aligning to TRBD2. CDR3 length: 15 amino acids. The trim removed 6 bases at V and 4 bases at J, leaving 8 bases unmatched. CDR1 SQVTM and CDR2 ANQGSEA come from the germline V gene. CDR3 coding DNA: TGCAGCGTCCCCAGACTAGCGGGAGGACTAGAGACCCAGTACTTC. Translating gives CSVPRLAGGLETQYF.

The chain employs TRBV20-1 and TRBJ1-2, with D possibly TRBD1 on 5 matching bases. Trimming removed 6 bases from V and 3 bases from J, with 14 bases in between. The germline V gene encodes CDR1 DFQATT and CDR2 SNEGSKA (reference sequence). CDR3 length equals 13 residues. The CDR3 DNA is TGCAGTGCATTACAGGAGTACTACTATGGCTACACCTTC. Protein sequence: CSALQEYYYGYTF.

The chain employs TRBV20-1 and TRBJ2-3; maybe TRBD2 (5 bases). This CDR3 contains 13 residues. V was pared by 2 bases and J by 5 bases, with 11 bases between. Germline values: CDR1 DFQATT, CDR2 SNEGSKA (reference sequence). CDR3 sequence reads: CSARRASLDTQYF. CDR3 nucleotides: TGCAGTGCTAGAAGGGCTAGCTTAGATACGCAGTATTTT.

CDR3 DNA sequence: TGTGCCAGCAGCCCCCAGCTGGGGACAGGGGAGAGAATTGAGCAGTTCTTC. This gives the protein CASSPQLGTGERIEQFF. The V gene is TRBV11-1, the J gene TRBJ2-1, with TRBD1 matching 10 bases. V lost 5 bases, J lost 9 bases, and 16 bases stayed unmatched. The CDR3 has 17 residues. Per germline, CDR1 SGHAT and CDR2 FQDESV (reference sequence).